This TCR beta chain was identified during a study of T cell clonotyping in hematopoietic cell transplantation. The germline V gene has CDR1 SGHVS and CDR2 FQNEAQ. V lost 5 bases, J lost 2 bases, and 18 bases lay in between. There are 17 residues in the CDR3. Notes on the study in general: Few recipient clonotypes overlapped donors; over 95% were de novo at given depth. After transplant, recipient diversity fell while pathologically expanded clonotypes grew through day 180.

In regard to this clone: Its antigen is still unknown.

Profiled with immunoSEQ multiplex PCR; TCRdb holds only in-frame clones, not every one. The table has thousands of clones, about 90% seen once. Sequenced material: peripheral blood mononuclear cells. The origin of this receptor is a middle-aged man in good health. Some clones in this sample may be carry-over from other donors' samples. The chain links TRBV7-8 to TRBJ1-4; D may be TRBD1 (5 bases). This chain's CDR3 is CASSPVLRGSTNEKLFF. CDR3 bases: TGTGCCAGCAGCCCCGTCCTGAGGGGATCCACTAATGAAAAACTGTTTTTT.